What follows describes a single T cell receptor beta chain. Antigen unknown. This sample stems from a study of shared clonotypes between healthy human individuals. V was shortened by 2 bases and J by 4 bases, with 14 bases between the two germline ends. This CDR3 comprises 16 residues. Germline CDR1 is MNHEY and CDR2 is SMNVEV (reference sequence). TCRdb keeps only in-frame clones here, not all; method: immunoSEQ multiplex PCR. The table shows 950,000 to 1,100,000 clones, with around 74% occurring only once. Study-wide points: Clonotypes not shared had lower generation probabilities than those common to all four donors.

This chain links TRBV27 with TRBJ1-4; D ambiguous. The TCR comes from a man between 18 and 29 years old in good health. The specimen sequenced was memory CD4+ T cells sorted from blood. Subset in this sample: CD45RA-negative fraction. The CDR3 loop reads CASSLIGPISNEKLFF. The CDR3 DNA reads as TGTGCCAGCAGTTTAATCGGACCGATAAGTAATGAAAAACTGTTTTTT.